The T cell receptor (beta chain) under discussion was sequenced for a study of blood T cell repertoires in COVID-19. The CDR3 is 12 residues long. The germline gives CDR1 MGHDK, CDR2 SYGVNS. The ends were cut back, 5 bases at V and 4 bases at J, with 8 bases in the middle. The data were produced by immunoSEQ multiplex PCR, yet TCRdb's version contains in-frame clones alone and is incomplete. Of 190,000 or so clones in the sample, 86% were seen once. The chain uses TRBV25-1 and TRBJ1-1; the D gene is possibly TRBD1 (5 bases). The specimen was PBMCs or T cells enriched from blood (not recorded which). The TCR originated in a woman aged 25 to 39 who had been exposed to COVID-19. CDR3 in DNA: TGTGCCAGCAGTTGGGGGGGCACTGAAGCTTTCTTT. Translated: CASSWGGTEAFF.